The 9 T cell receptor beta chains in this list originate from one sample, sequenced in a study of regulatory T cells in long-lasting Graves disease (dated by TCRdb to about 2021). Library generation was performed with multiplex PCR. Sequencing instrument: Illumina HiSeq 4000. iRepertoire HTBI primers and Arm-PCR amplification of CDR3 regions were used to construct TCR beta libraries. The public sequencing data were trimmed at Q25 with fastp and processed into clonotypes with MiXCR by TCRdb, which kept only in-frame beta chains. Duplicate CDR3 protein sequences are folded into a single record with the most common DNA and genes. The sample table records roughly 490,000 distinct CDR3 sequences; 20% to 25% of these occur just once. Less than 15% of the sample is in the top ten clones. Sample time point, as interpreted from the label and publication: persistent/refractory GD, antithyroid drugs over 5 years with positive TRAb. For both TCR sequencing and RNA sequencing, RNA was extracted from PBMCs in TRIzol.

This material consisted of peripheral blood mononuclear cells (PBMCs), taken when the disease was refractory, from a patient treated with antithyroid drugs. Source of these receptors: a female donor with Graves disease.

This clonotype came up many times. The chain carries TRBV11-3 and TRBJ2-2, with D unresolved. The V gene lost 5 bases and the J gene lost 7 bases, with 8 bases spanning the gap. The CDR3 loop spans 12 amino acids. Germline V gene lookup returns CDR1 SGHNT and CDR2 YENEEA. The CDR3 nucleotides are TGTGCCAGCAGCCTCTATCACGGGGAGCTGTTTTTT. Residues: CASSLYHGELFF.

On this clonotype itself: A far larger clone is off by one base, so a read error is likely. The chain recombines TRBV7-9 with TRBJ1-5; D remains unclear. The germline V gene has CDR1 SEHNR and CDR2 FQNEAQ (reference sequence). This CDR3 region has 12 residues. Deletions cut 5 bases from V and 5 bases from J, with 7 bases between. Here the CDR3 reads CASSAGHQPQHF. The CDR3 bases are TGTGCCAGCAGCGCGGGCCATCAGCCCCAGCATTTT.

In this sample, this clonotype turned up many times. The CDR3: CATSEGADGNTIYF. In nucleotides, the CDR3 is TGTGCCACCAGTGAGGGGGCCGACGGAAACACCATATATTTT. The V call is TRBV24-1, the J call TRBJ1-3; perhaps TRBD1 as D (6 bases). V was trimmed by 4 bases and J by 4 bases, leaving 10 bases between them. The length of the CDR3 is 14 residues. Germline lookup yields CDR1 KGHDR and CDR2 SFDVKD.

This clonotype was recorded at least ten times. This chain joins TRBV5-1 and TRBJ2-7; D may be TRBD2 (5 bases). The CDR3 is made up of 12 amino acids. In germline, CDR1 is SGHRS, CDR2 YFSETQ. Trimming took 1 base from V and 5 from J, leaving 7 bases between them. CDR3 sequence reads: CASSLNGDEQYF. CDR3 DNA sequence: TGCGCCAGCAGCTTGAACGGGGACGAGCAGTACTTC. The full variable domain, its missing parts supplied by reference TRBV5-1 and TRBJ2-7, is KAGVTQTPRYLIKTRGQQVTLSCSPISGHRSVSWYQQTPGQGLQFLFEYFSETQRNKGNFPGRFSGRQFSNSRSEMNVSTLELGDSALYLCASSLNGDEQYFGPGTRLTVT.

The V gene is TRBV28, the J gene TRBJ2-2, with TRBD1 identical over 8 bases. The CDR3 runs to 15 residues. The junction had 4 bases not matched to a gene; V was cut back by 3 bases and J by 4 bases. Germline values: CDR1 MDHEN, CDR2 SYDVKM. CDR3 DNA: TGTGCCAGCAGTTTTTCAGGGGGCCTCACCGGGGAGCTGTTTTTT. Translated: CASSFSGGLTGELFF. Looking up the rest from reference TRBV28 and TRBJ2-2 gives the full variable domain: DVKVTQSSRYLVKRTGEKVFLECVQDMDHENMFWYRQDPGLGLRLIYFSYDVKMKEKGDIPEGYSVSREKKERFSLILESASTNQTSMYLCASSFSGGLTGELFFGEGSRLTVL.

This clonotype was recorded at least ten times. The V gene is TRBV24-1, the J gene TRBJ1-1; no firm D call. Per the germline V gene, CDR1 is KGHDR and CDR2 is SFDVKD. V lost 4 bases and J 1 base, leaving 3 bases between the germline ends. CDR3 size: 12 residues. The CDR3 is CATSEGNTEAFF. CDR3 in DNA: TGTGCCACCAGTGAGGGGAACACTGAAGCTTTCTTT.

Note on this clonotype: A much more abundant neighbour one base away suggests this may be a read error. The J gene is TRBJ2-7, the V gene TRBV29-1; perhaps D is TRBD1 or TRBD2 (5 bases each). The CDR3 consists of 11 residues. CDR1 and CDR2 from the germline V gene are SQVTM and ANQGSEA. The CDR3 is CSARVDYGQYF. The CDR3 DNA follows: TGCAGCGCCAGGGTTGACTACGGGCAGTACTTC.

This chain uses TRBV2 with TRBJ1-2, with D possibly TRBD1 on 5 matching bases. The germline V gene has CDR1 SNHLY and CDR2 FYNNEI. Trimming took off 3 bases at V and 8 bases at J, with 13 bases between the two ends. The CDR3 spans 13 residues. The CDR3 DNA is TGTGCCAGCAGTGAGGGGACCCGGGGGGGCTACACCTTC. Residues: CASSEGTRGGYTF.

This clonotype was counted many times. The CDR3 reads CASSQRGASYEQYF. CDR3 DNA: TGTGCCAGCAGCCAACGGGGGGCGTCCTACGAGCAGTACTTC. The chain has TRBV28 and TRBJ2-7; TRBD2 might be the D (7 bases). The V end lost 6 bases, the J end lost 1 base, and 13 bases lay between the germline ends. Germline V CDR1 and CDR2: MDHEN, SYDVKM. CDR3 length equals 14 residues.